This entry describes one T cell receptor beta chain. This clonotype was detected many times. The specificity of this receptor is unknown. The input lacks base qualities; no much larger clone sits a single base away. Ophthalmopathy patients had moderately to severely active disease, Clinical Activity Score of at least 3, NOSPECS grade of at least 4, and duration under 3 months. Any patient with an uncontrolled infection, another autoimmune disease, pregnancy or lactation was excluded. Diagnoses were based on clinical symptoms, serum thyroxine and TRAb, thyroid ultrasound and orbital computed tomography. Ficoll-Paque density gradient centrifugation was used to isolate PBMCs from 8.5 to 10 ml of fresh peripheral blood. Total RNA was extracted with Trizol reagent, and quality was checked on an Agilent 2100 Bioanalyzer. The entry originates in a study of T cells in Graves' hyperthyroidism and ophthalmopathy (dated by TCRdb to between 2018 and 2021). About the investigation overall: Peripheral blood samples were taken at initial diagnosis, before any treatment was given. TCR V-J signatures able to tell the groups apart were searched for in a discovery cohort of approximately 95 patients, of whom 43 had Graves' ophthalmopathy and more than 55 had stable Graves' hyperthyroidism. An independent validation cohort of about 20 hyperthyroidism patients and 17 patients who later progressed to ophthalmopathy tested prospective prediction of ophthalmopathy. The 85 to 100 discovery patients were randomly split 7:3 into training and test sets. The study also compared thyroid tissue and blood T-cell repertoires from about six Graves' hyperthyroidism patients. Following sampling, methimazole starting at 30 mg daily was given to hyperthyroidism patients, and high-dose intravenous methylprednisolone was given to ophthalmopathy patients. The paper reports TCR Vbeta CDR3 sequencing of 140 or so peripheral blood samples: around 41 ophthalmopathy, around 80 hyperthyroidism and around 17 progressor patients. What the study reported, not specific to this receptor: Most expanded thyroid clonotypes (frequency above 0.001) were also detected in blood, suggesting blood repertoires may reflect thyroid immune responses. No statistical method was used to fix the sample size in advance, and group allocation was not hidden from the investigators. A 13 V-J signature model separated ophthalmopathy from stable hyperthyroidism, with around 91% sensitivity and approximately 81% specificity in cross-validation and 80%/75% in testing. In validation, progression to ophthalmopathy was predicted by the model with almost 71% sensitivity and 72% to 85% specificity, a median of about 6.4 months before onset.

V loses 3 bases of germline sequence and J loses 8 bases, and the interval between the two ends is 13 bases. The germline V gene (reference sequence) specifies SEHNR as CDR1 and FQNEAQ as CDR2. The CDR3 sequence holds 14 residues, the cysteine and phenylalanine included. The sequence is cut down to CDR3 DNA, 42 bases in frame from base 1. The TCR beta CDR3 regions were amplified from the RNA transcripts. The TCR CDR3 was subjected to a first round of RT-PCR using the HTBI primer set and the Qiagen OneStep RT-PCR kit. The libraries were constructed in a second round of multiplex PCR and then size-selected and purified. The libraries were sequenced on an Illumina HiSeq2000 using paired-end 100 bp reads. The authors' analysis ran thus. SOAPnuke was used to process the raw data, throwing out any read that contained adapters or uncalled bases, had a mean Phred below 15, or lacked an exact constant-primer or identifier match. High-quality paired reads were merged with COPE v1.2.5, and unique nucleotide sequences were defined as clonotypes. MiTCR v1.1 was used to align the clonotypes against IMGT TRBV, TRBD and TRBJ reference segments. The analysis included only V-J combinations with a frequency above 0.0001, which together covered approximately 99% of the repertoires. The TCS score was defined as F50 (clonal expansion) divided by E x V (chaos), with BLOSUM62-based TCRdist calculated between CDR3 peptides within each V-J. Welch's t-statistics and random forest reduced roughly 530 V-J features to about 13, which were used in a naive Bayes classifier (R e1071). The raw public reads went through TCRdb reprocessing: fastp at Q25, MiXCR clone calling, in-frame beta chains kept. Rows with a matching CDR3 protein are joined into one entry that keeps the most common DNA and genes. The V and J calls come from TCRdb's annotation, not from the publication. This sample gives approximately 300,000 distinct CDR3 sequences in total; more than 15% of them show up just once. The ten largest clones represent roughly 53% of the sample.

The clonotype originates from a woman aged 60 to 75 with Graves' ophthalmopathy. The sequence is built from TRBV7-9 and TRBJ1-4; TRBD1 is a weak D gene call, 6 bases matching. The specimen sequenced was blood. The CDR3 sequence is CASSFVGAGEKLFF. The DNA sequence is TGTGCCAGCAGCTTCGTGGGGGCGGGCGAAAAACTGTTTTTT.